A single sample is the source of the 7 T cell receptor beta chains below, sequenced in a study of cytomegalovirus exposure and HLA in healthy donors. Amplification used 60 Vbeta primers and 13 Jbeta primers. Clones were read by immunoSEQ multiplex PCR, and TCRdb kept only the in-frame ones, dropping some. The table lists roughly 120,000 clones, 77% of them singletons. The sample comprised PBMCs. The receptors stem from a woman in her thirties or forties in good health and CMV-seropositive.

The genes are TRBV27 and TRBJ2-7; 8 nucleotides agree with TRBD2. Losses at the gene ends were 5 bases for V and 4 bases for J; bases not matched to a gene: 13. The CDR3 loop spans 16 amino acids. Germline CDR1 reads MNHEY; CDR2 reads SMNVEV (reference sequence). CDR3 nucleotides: TGTGCCAGCAGTAACTATCCCGGGACTAGGTCGTACGAGCAGTACTTC. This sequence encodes CASSNYPGTRSYEQYF.

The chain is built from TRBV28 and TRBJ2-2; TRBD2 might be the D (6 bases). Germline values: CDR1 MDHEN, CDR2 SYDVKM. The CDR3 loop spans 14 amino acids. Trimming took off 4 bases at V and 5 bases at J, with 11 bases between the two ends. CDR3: CASSWTTKTGELFF. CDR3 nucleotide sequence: TGTGCCAGCAGTTGGACTACCAAAACCGGGGAGCTGTTTTTT.

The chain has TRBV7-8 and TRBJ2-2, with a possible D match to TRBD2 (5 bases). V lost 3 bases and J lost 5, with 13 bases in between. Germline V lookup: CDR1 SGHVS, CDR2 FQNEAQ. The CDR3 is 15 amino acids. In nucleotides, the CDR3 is TGTGCCAGCAGCTTGGTCGATTGGGAGACCGGGGAGCTGTTTTTT. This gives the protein CASSLVDWETGELFF.

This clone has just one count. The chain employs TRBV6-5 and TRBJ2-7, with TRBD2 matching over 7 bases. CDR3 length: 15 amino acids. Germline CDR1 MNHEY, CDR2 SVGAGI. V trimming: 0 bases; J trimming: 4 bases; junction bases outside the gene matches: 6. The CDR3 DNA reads TGTGCCAGCAGTTACTCGATCCTAGCGGTATACGAGCAGTACTTC. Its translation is CASSYSILAVYEQYF.

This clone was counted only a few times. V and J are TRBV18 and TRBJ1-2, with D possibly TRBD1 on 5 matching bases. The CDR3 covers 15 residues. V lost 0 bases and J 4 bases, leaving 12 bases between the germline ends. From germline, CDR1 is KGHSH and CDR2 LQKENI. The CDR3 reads CASSPPGEGSYGYTF. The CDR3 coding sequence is TGTGCCAGCTCACCACCTGGGGAGGGGAGCTATGGCTACACCTTC.

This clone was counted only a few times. Here the CDR3 DNA reads TGTGCCAGTAGTTTCAGGGGGAATTACAATGAGCAGTTCTTC. Protein sequence: CASSFRGNYNEQFF. The chain links TRBV19 to TRBJ2-1, with TRBD1 matching 7 bases. Losses at the gene ends were 5 bases for V and 4 bases for J; bases not matched to a gene: 5. CDR1 is LNHDA, CDR2 SQIVND, per germline (reference sequence). This CDR3 is 14 amino acids long.

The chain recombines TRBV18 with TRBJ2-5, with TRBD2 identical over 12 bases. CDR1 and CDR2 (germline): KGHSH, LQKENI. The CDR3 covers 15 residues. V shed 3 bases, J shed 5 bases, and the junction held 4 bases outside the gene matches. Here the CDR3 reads CASSPGLAGTETQYF. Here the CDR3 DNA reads TGTGCCAGCTCACCCGGACTAGCGGGAACGGAGACCCAGTACTTC.